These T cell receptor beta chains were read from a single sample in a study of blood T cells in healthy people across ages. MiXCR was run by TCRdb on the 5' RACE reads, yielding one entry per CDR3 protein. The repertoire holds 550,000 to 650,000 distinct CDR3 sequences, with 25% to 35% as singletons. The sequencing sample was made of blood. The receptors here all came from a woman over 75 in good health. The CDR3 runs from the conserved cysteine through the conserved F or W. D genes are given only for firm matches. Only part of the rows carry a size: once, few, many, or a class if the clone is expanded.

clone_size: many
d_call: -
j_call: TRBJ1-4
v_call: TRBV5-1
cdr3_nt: TGCGCCAGCAGCTTGGCCGTCCGGGAGAGGGCTAATGAAAAACTGTTTTTT
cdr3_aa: CASSLAVRERANEKLFF

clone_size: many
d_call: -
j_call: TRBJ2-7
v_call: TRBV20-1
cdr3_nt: TGCAGTGCGGGCAACTACCCGAGCTCCTACGAGCAGTACTTC
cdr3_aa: CSAGNYPSSYEQYF

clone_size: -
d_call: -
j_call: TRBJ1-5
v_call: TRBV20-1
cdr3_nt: TGCAGTGCCGCGAGAGGGGGGCCTAGCAATCAGCCCCAGCATTTT
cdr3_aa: CSAARGGPSNQPQHF

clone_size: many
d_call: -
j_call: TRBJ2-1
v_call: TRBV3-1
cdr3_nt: TGTGCCAGCAGCCAAGATGTGGTCGGAAATGAGCAGTTCTTC
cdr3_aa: CASSQDVVGNEQFF

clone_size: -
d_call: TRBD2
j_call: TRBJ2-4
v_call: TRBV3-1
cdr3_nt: TGTGCCAGCAGCCAAGTAGCACTAGCGGGGGCCGGGGGAAACATTCAGTACTTC
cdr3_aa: CASSQVALAGAGGNIQYF

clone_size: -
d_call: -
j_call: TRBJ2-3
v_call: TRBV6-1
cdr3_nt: TGTGCCAGCAGTGAAGTTCCCACAGATACGCAGTATTTT
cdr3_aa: CASSEVPTDTQYF

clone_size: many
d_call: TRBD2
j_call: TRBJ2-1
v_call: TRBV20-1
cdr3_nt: TGCAGTGCTAGAGGGGTCTCGGGGGGGACAACCTACAATGAGCAGTTCTTC
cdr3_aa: CSARGVSGGTTYNEQFF

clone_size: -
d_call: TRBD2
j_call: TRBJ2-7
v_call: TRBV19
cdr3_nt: TGTGCCAGTAGCGGCGGGGGGGCCCTCGAGCAGTACTTC
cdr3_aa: CASSGGGALEQYF

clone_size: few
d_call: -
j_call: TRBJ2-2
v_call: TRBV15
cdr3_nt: TGTGCCACCAGCATCTTAGACAAGGGAAACACCGGGGAGCTGTTTTTT
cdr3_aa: CATSILDKGNTGELFF

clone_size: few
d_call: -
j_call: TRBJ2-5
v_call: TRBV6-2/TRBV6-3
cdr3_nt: TGTGCCAGCAGCCAAACAGGGATGGGGACCCAGTACTTC
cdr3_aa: CASSQTGMGTQYF

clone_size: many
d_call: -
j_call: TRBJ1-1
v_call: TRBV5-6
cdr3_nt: TGTGCCAGCAGGCCGGGACCACAGAACACTGAAGCTTTCTTT
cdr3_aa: CASRPGPQNTEAFF

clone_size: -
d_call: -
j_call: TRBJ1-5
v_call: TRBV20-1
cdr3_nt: TGCAGTGCTAGGGGGGATAGCAATCAGCCCCAGCATTTT
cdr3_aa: CSARGDSNQPQHF

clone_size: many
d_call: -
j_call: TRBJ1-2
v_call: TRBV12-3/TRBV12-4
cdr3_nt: TGTGCCAGCAGTCGAGGGACCGCTGGATATGGCTACACCTTC
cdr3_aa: CASSRGTAGYGYTF

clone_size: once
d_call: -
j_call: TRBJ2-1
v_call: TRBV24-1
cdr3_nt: TGTGCCACCAGTTATAGCAGGGGCTCCTACAATGAGGAGTTCTTC
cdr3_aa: CATSYSRGSYNEEFF

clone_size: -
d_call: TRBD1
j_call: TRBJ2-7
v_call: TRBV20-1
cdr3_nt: TGCAGTGCTAGTGACAGGGCCCACGAGCAGTACTTC
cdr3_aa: CSASDRAHEQYF

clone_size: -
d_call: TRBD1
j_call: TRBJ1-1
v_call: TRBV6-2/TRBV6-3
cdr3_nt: TGTGCCAGCAGTTACCCCACAGGGGGAGGTAGGGTGAACACTGAAGCTTTCTTT
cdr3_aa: CASSYPTGGGRVNTEAFF

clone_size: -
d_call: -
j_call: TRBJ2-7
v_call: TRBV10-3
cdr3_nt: TGTGCCGTCTCCTCGGACAGATCGTCCTACGAGCAGTACTTC
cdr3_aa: CAVSSDRSSYEQYF

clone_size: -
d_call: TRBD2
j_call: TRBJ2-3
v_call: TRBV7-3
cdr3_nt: TGTGCCAGCAGTCGGACTAGCGGGAGTGCAGATACGCAGTATTTT
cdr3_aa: CASSRTSGSADTQYF

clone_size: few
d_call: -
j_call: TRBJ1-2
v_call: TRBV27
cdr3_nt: TGTGCCAGCAGTTTCAAGGGAGTGGGCTACACCTTC
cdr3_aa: CASSFKGVGYTF

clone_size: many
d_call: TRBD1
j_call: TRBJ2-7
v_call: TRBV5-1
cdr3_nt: TGCGCCAGCACGCAAGGGGGCAGGTCCTACGAGCAGTACTTC
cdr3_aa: CASTQGGRSYEQYF

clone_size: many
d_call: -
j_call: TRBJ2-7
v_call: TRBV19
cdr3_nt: TGTGCCAGTAGTATAGCCCCGGGGGTGGAGCAGTACTTC
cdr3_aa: CASSIAPGVEQYF

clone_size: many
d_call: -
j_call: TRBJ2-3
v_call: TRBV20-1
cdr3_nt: TGCAGTGCTAGAGATCAGAGACACCAGACAGATACGCAGTATTTT
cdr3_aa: CSARDQRHQTDTQYF

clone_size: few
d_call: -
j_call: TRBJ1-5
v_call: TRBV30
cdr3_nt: TGTGCCTGGAGAGGGCAGGGCAATCAGCCCCAGCATTTT
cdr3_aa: CAWRGQGNQPQHF

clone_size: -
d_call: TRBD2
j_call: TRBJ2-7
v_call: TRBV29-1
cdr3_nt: TGCAGCGTTGTCGGCGGGGGAGGGCCCTACGAGCAGTACTTC
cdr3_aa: CSVVGGGGPYEQYF

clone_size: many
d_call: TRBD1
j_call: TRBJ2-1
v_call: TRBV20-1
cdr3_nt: TGCAGTGCTAGGTCTTCTCTCCCCGGGACAGGGGGTAATGAGCAGTTCTTC
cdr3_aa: CSARSSLPGTGGNEQFF

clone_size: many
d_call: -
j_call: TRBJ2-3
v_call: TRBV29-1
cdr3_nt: TGCAGCGTTCGATCATTCTTGGCTCAGGTGGGGGCAGATACGCAGTATTTT
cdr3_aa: CSVRSFLAQVGADTQYF

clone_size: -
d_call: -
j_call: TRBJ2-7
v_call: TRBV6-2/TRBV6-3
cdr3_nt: TGTGCCAGCGGTTACTCGAGTGTCCTAGATTCCTACGAGCAGTACTTC
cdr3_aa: CASGYSSVLDSYEQYF

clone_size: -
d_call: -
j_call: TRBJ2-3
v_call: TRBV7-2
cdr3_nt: TGTGCCAGCAGCCGGGGGTGGAATACGCAGTATTTT
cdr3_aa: CASSRGWNTQYF

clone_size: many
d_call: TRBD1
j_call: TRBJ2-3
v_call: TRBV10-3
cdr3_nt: TGTGCCATCATCCCGGGACAGGGGGCTAGCACAGATACGCAGTATTTT
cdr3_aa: CAIIPGQGASTDTQYF

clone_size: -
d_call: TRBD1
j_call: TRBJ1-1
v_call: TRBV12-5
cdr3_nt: TGCGCTAGTGGTTCCCGACAGGGGAGAAACACTGAAGCTTTCTTT
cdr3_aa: CASGSRQGRNTEAFF

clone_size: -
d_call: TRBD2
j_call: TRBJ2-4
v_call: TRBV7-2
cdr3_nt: TGTGCCAGCGGCCTTCAGCGGGGGGGCATTCAGGACTTC
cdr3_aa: CASGLQRGGIQDF

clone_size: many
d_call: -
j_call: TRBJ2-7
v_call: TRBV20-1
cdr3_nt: TGCAGTGCTGATTTCCCCAGGGGATTCTCCTACGAGCAGTACTTC
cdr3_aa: CSADFPRGFSYEQYF

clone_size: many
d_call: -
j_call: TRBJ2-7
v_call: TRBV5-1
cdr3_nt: TGCGCGGGCAGGAGAGGTGGACGGCATCACTACGAGCAGTACTTC
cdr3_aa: CAGRRGGRHHYEQYF

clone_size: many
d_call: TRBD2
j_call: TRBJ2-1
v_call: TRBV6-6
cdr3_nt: TGTGCCAGCAGTTATCTAGCGGGGGGGAAGAATGAGCAGTTCTTC
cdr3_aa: CASSYLAGGKNEQFF

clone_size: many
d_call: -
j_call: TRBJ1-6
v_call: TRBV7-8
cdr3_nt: TGTGCCAGCAGCCCGGGGACTTTGAGTAATTCACCCCTCCACTTT
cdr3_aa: CASSPGTLSNSPLHF

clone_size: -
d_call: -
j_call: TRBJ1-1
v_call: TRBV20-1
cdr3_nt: TGCAGTGCCCAAGCCCAAGTCACGAACACTGAAGCTTTCTTT
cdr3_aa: CSAQAQVTNTEAFF

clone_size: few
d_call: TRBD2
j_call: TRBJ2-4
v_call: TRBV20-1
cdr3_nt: TGCAGTGCCCCAACTAGCGGGGGGGCAGGTGAGCAGTACTTC
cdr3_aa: CSAPTSGGAGEQYF

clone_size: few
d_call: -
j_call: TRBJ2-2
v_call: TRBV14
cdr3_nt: TGTGCCAGCAGCCCCCTGAGGCCCGGGGAGCTGTTTTTT
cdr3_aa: CASSPLRPGELFF

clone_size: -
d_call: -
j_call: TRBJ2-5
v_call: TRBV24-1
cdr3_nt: TGTGCCACCAGTGATCCCCAAGAGACCCAGTACTTC
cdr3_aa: CATSDPQETQYF

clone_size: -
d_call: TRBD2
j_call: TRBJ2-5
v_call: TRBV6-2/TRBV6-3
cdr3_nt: TGTGCCAGCAGGAGGGCGGGAGACAATGAGCAGTACTTC
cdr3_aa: CASRRAGDNEQYF

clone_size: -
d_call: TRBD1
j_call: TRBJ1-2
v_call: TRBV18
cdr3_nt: TGTGCCAGCCCACCCAACAGGGGGGGCTATGGCTACACCTTC
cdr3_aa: CASPPNRGGYGYTF

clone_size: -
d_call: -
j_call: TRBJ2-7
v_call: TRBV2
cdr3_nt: TGTGCCAGCAGTCTCAGAGGTGGGGCCGGTAGCCTCTACAATGAGCAGTACTTC
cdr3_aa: CASSLRGGAGSLYNEQYF

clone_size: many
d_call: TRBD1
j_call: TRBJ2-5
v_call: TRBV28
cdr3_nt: TGTGCCAGCAGTTTCCCCAACTCTCGGGACAGGGGGCCGCAAGAGACCCAGTACTTC
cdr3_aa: CASSFPNSRDRGPQETQYF

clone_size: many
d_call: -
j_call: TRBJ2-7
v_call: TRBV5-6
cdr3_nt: TGTGCCAGCAGCTTGACAGGAACCCACGAGCAGTACTTC
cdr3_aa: CASSLTGTHEQYF

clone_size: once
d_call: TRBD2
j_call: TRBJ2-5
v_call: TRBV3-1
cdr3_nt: TGTGCCGGCAGCGTGCCATCAGGGCGTAGCGGGAGAAACCAAGAGACCCAGTACTTC
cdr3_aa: CAGSVPSGRSGRNQETQYF

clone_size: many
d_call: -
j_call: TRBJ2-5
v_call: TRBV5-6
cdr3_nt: TGTGCCAGCAGCTTATTGAATAGCGCAGAGACCCAGTACTTC
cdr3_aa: CASSLLNSAETQYF

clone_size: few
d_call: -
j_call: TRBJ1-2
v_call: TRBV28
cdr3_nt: TGTGCCAGCAGTTTGGGGCGGGGCGCGAACTATGGCTACACCTTC
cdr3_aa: CASSLGRGANYGYTF